The next 22 T cell receptor beta chains were all read from a single sample in a study of PD-1 blockade in classical Hodgkin lymphoma. All patients experienced relapse after autologous stem cell transplantation, and brentuximab vedotin exposure was variable. Data came from immunoSEQ multiplex PCR; TCRdb stores just in-frame clones and leaves some out. The sample carries tens of thousands of clones, roughly 78% recorded once. The starting material was peripheral blood mononuclear cells (PBMCs), obtained before the second cycle of nivolumab. The source of these receptors is a human donor with classical Hodgkin lymphoma.

This clone was detected a few times. The chain carries TRBV7-2 and TRBJ2-4; 11 nucleotides line up with TRBD2. CDR1 is SGHTA and CDR2 is FQGNSA in the germline V gene. The junction had 10 bases not matched to a gene; V was cut back by 0 bases and J by 6 bases. The CDR3 is made up of 18 amino acids. The CDR3 bases are TGTGCCAGCAGCTTAGCCCCAGGTAGCGGGGGGGCCGTAAACATTCAGTACTTC. This gives the protein CASSLAPGSGGAVNIQYF.

The CDR3: CASSATHDTGELFF. The CDR3 DNA is TGTGCCAGCAGCGCCACCCACGACACCGGGGAGCTGTTTTTT. The chain is built from TRBV9 and TRBJ2-2; no clear D. This CDR3 contains 14 residues. Trimming cost V 3 bases and J 3 bases, with 9 bases left between them. Germline V lookup: CDR1 SGDLS, CDR2 YYNGEE.

V and J are TRBV6-1 and TRBJ2-2; 7 bases fit TRBD1. The CDR3 loop spans 13 amino acids. CDR1 and CDR2 (germline): MNHNS, SASEGT. V was clipped by 5 bases and J by 6 bases; unmatched bases: 3. CDR3 protein: CASSSTGPGELFF. Written as DNA, the CDR3 is TGTGCCAGCAGTTCGACAGGGCCCGGGGAGCTGTTTTTT.

This chain connects TRBV7-8 to TRBJ1-5; perhaps TRBD1 as D (5 bases). The CDR3 is 15 residues long. V lost 6 bases and J lost 2, with 14 bases in between. Germline values: CDR1 SGHVS, CDR2 FQNEAQ. In DNA, the CDR3 is TGTGCCAGCAGGAGAGAGGAGGGGCGCAATCAGCCCCAGCATTTT. This codes for CASRREEGRNQPQHF. Complete variable domain (other parts from reference TRBV7-8 and TRBJ1-5): GAGVSQSPRYKVAKRGQDVALRCDPISGHVSLFWYQQALGQGPEFLTYFQNEAQLDKSGLPSDRFFAERPEGSVSTLKIQRTQQEDSAVYLCASRREEGRNQPQHFGDGTRLSIL.

V is TRBV9 and J is TRBJ2-2; 7 bases match TRBD1. J was trimmed by 6 bases and V by 0 bases; bases with no gene match: 5. Germline values: CDR1 SGDLS, CDR2 YYNGEE. The CDR3 has 15 residues. The CDR3 loop reads CASSVEAGGSGELFF. The CDR3 DNA reads as TGTGCCAGCAGCGTAGAGGCAGGGGGATCCGGGGAGCTGTTTTTT.

The J gene is TRBJ1-1, the V gene TRBV6-1; no clear D. Trimming took off 6 bases at V and 2 bases at J, with 4 bases between the two ends. This CDR3 comprises 11 residues. Germline CDR1 is MNHNS and CDR2 is SASEGT. In nucleotides, the CDR3 is TGTGCCAGCAGGAGTAACACTGAAGCTTTCTTT. This encodes CASRSNTEAFF.

The V call is TRBV4-3, the J call TRBJ1-6; TRBD1 is a possible D gene (5 bases). With 0 bases removed from V and 10 bases from J, the gap between germline ends came to 13 bases. The CDR3 is 15 amino acids. Germline-derived CDR1 and CDR2 are LGHNA and YSLEER. This CDR3 reads CASSQESRDGSPLHF. CDR3 nucleotide sequence: TGCGCCAGCAGCCAAGAGAGCAGGGATGGATCACCCCTCCACTTT.

In its sample, this clone was seen once. The gene calls are TRBV2 and TRBJ2-3; TRBD2 is a possible D gene (5 bases). The V end was cut by 5 bases, the J end by 1 base, with 10 bases between. This CDR3 has 14 residues. Germline assignment: CDR1 SNHLY and CDR2 FYNNEI. DNA for the CDR3: TGTGCCAGCAGTTGGAGGCACCGCACAGATACGCAGTATTTT. Protein sequence: CASSWRHRTDTQYF.

The gene calls are TRBV9 and TRBJ2-5, with 10 positions matching TRBD1. The germline V gene has CDR1 SGDLS and CDR2 YYNGEE. This CDR3 has 16 amino acids. J gave up 5 bases and V 4 bases, and 11 bases lay outside the gene matches. CDR3 nucleotide sequence: TGTGCCAGCAGCACTTCCGGGACAGGGGTTTACGAGACCCAGTACTTC. Its translation is CASSTSGTGVYETQYF.

The rearrangement uses TRBV7-8 and TRBJ1-5; tentatively, D is TRBD1 (5 bases). The V gene lost 5 bases and the J gene lost 5 bases, with 16 bases spanning the gap. The germline V gene has CDR1 SGHVS and CDR2 FQNEAQ. CDR3 length: 15 amino acids. For the CDR3, the DNA is TGTGCCAGCAGCGCCTCCTGGCAGGGTGATCAGCCCCAGCATTTT. Translated, it gives CASSASWQGDQPQHF.

Turning to this clone: One end of the junction fails to match germline, which may point to a read error. The rearrangement links TRBV4-3 to TRBJ1-4, with 8 bases matching TRBD1. CDR1 is LGHNA, CDR2 YSLEER, per germline. The CDR3 runs to 15 residues. CDR3 region: CVSSRGTGKGEKLFF. The CDR3 DNA sequence: TGCGTCAGCAGCCGCGGGACAGGTAAAGGAGAAAAACTGTTTTTT.

The rearrangement uses TRBV12-5 and TRBJ1-3; no definite D call. The CDR3 runs to 14 residues. Germline CDR1 and CDR2: LGHNT and FRNRAP. V lost 0 bases, J lost 4 bases, and 7 bases lay in between. The CDR3: CASGLVQGGNTIYF. The CDR3 DNA sequence: TGTGCTAGTGGTTTGGTACAAGGGGGAAACACCATATATTTT.

This chain uses TRBV29-1 with TRBJ2-3; a possible D gene is TRBD2 (6 bases). The CDR3 covers 14 residues. Germline CDR1 reads SQVTM; CDR2 reads ANQGSEA. The V end lost 3 bases, the J end lost 11 bases, and 21 bases lay between the germline ends. CDR3 amino acids: CSVEGLDDQRGQYF. CDR3 sequence (DNA): TGCAGCGTTGAGGGACTCGACGACCAAAGGGGGCAGTATTTT.

The chain couples TRBV4-3 to TRBJ1-1; 7 bases agree with TRBD1. From germline, CDR1 is LGHNA and CDR2 YSLEER. Trimming cost V 4 bases and J 2 bases; bases outside gene matches: 7. The CDR3 sequence is 15 residues long. Written as DNA, the CDR3 is TGCGCCAGCAGCCTATCGACAGGGACCAACACTGAAGCTTTCTTT. Its protein product is CASSLSTGTNTEAFF.

This sequence joins TRBV7-8 and TRBJ1-1; D is possibly TRBD1 (6 bases). Trimming left V 1 base short and J 1 base short, with 10 bases between. The CDR3 totals 15 residues. CDR1 and CDR2 (germline): SGHVS, FQNEAQ. DNA for the CDR3: TGTGCCAGCAGCTTAGAGGCAGGGGAGAACACTGAAGCTTTCTTT. Protein sequence: CASSLEAGENTEAFF.

V is TRBV28 and J is TRBJ1-4; 9 bases align to TRBD1. V trimming: 5 bases; J trimming: 7 bases; junction bases outside the gene matches: 8. The CDR3 is made up of 15 amino acids. Germline V gene data show CDR1 as MDHEN and CDR2 as SYDVKM. The CDR3 bases are TGTGCCAGCAGTCCCTCGGACAGGGGAGGTGAAAAACTGTTTTTT. It yields the protein CASSPSDRGGEKLFF.

The chain employs TRBV6-5 and TRBJ2-7, with 7 positions matching TRBD1. CDR1 and CDR2 (germline): MNHEY, SVGAGI. The CDR3 has 14 amino acids. V dropped 5 bases and J dropped 0; count of bases not matched to a gene: 4. In DNA, the CDR3 is TGTGCCAGCAGTATGGGACAGAGCTCCTACGAGCAGTACTTC. It translates to CASSMGQSSYEQYF.

This chain connects TRBV19 to TRBJ1-1; D might be TRBD1 (6 bases). The CDR3 is made up of 13 amino acids. V lost 7 bases to trimming and J lost 3 bases, with 12 bases between them. Germline CDR1 is LNHDA and CDR2 is SQIVND (reference sequence). This CDR3 is CASKAGAYTEAFF. Here the CDR3 DNA reads TGTGCCAGTAAAGCGGGGGCCTACACTGAAGCTTTCTTT.

This clone was detected a few times. V usage is TRBV4-3 and J usage is TRBJ2-1, with 7 bases identical to TRBD1. The CDR3 is made up of 15 amino acids. With 4 bases clipped from V and 2 bases from J, the junction kept 5 bases outside the gene matches. Germline CDR1 is LGHNA and CDR2 is YSLEER. The CDR3: CASSLRQGPYNEQFF. CDR3 nucleotides: TGCGCCAGCAGCCTTAGACAGGGCCCCTACAATGAGCAGTTCTTC.

The CDR3 DNA sequence: TGTGCCAGCAGCTTGAGGGGAGGTAACTATGGCTACACCTTC. Translated: CASSLRGGNYGYTF. The chain uses TRBV5-6 and TRBJ1-2; perhaps TRBD1 as D (5 bases). V dropped 1 base and J dropped 1 base, with 8 bases sitting between them. The length of the CDR3 is 14 residues. Looked up from germline, CDR1 is SGHDT and CDR2 is YYEEEE.

This clone was seen more than once but under ten times. The chain uses TRBV7-3 and TRBJ2-1; no firm D call. Trimming took 0 bases from V and 10 from J, leaving 10 bases between them. Germline CDR1 and CDR2: SGHTA and FQGTGA. The CDR3 has 13 residues. CDR3 nucleotides: TGTGCCAGCAGCTTAACTGGCATGAGCGAGCAGTTCTTC. Translating it yields CASSLTGMSEQFF.

The gene calls are TRBV28 and TRBJ1-2; D is possibly TRBD1 (6 bases). The CDR3 extends over 16 amino acids. Germline CDR1 is MDHEN and CDR2 is SYDVKM. The V end lost 7 bases, the J end lost 1 base, and 19 bases lay between the germline ends. The CDR3 nucleotides are TGTGCCAGCACCATAGCTGGACAGAGCCTTAACTATGGCTACACCTTC. Its protein is CASTIAGQSLNYGYTF.